This entry concerns a single TCR beta chain. The PCR employed 60 Vbeta primers together with 13 Jbeta primers. The data were produced by immunoSEQ multiplex PCR, yet TCRdb's version contains in-frame clones alone and is incomplete. The table records more than 80,000 clones, 65% to 75% of them present only once. With 4 bases clipped from V and 5 bases from J, the junction kept 8 bases outside the gene matches. CDR1 and CDR2 from the germline V gene are SGHRS and YFSETQ. The CDR3 sequence is 16 residues long. The sample originates from a study of cytomegalovirus exposure and HLA in healthy donors. The rearrangement joins TRBV5-1 to TRBJ2-1, with TRBD2 identical over 11 bases. Material: PBMCs. The sequence was obtained from a man aged 55 to 70 in good health and CMV-seronegative. The CDR3 loop is CASSPTTSGGHNEQFF. DNA of the CDR3: TGCGCCAGCAGCCCCACTACTAGCGGGGGACACAATGAGCAGTTCTTC.